The 9 T cell receptor beta chains reported below all come from one sample, sequenced in a study of T cells after yellow fever vaccination. TCRdb fed the 5' RACE reads into MiXCR, producing one record per CDR3 protein. The table lists 200,000 to 300,000 distinct CDR3 sequences, more than 3.5% of them singletons. Sequencing used PBMCs, obtained 15 days after the yellow fever booster vaccination. The receptors derive from a young man who received the YFV17D yellow fever vaccine.

Regarding this clonotype: A much larger clone lies a single base off, so this may be a read error. This chain joins TRBV12-3 or TRBV12-4 and TRBJ2-7; no reliable D call. The CDR3 loop spans 13 amino acids. The V and J ends lost 6 bases and 0 bases respectively, with 9 bases between them. CDR3 nucleotides: TGTGCCAGCAGGTCAGTAAGCTCCTACGAGCAGTACTTC. This encodes CASRSVSSYEQYF.

This clonotype was recorded at least ten times. This sequence joins TRBV4-3 and TRBJ1-3; D is unclear. Trimming stripped 0 bases from V and 1 base from J, with 10 bases between. From germline, CDR1 is LGHNA and CDR2 YSLEER. CDR3 length equals 16 residues. DNA for the CDR3: TGCGCCAGCAGCCAAGATTTTCTAGGGTCTGGAAACACCATATATTTT. Translation: CASSQDFLGSGNTIYF.

In regard to this clonotype: A read error is possible here, since a much larger clone lies one base away. J is TRBJ2-5 and V is TRBV4-1, with 11 bases aligning to TRBD2. Germline CDR1 reads MGHRA; CDR2 reads YSYEKL. The CDR3 runs to 16 residues. The CDR3 loop is CASSQEASGGFGTLYF. The CDR3 coding sequence is TGCGCCAGCAGCCAAGAGGCTAGCGGGGGGTTCGGGACCCTGTACTTC.

This clonotype was detected a few times. The J gene is TRBJ1-1, the V gene TRBV13; no firm D call. The CDR3 consists of 14 residues. Germline V gene data show CDR1 as PRHDT and CDR2 as FYEKMQ (reference sequence). V dropped 0 bases and J dropped 4 bases, with 9 bases sitting between them. The CDR3 sequence is CASSLGTESTEAFF. CDR3 in DNA: TGTGCCAGCAGCTTAGGCACAGAAAGCACTGAAGCTTTCTTT.

The sample holds many counts of this clonotype. The V and J genes are TRBV5-1 and TRBJ1-1; perhaps TRBD1 as D (5 bases). This CDR3 contains 13 residues. CDR1 SGHRS and CDR2 YFSETQ come from the germline V gene. V was clipped by 3 bases and J by 7 bases, with 13 bases between them. Written as DNA, the CDR3 is TGCGCCAGCAGCTCCCCGGGTCAGGGTGAAGCTTTCTTT. Its protein is CASSSPGQGEAFF.

This clonotype appeared a few times. CDR3: CASSDWQSYEQYV. Here the CDR3 DNA reads TGTGCCAGCAGTGACTGGCAGTCCTACGAGCAGTACGTC. The genes are TRBV2 and TRBJ2-7, with D uncertain. The CDR3 extends over 13 amino acids. Germline CDR1 and CDR2: SNHLY and FYNNEI. The V end was cut by 3 bases, the J end by 1 base, with 7 bases between.

This clonotype has a count of ten or more. This chain uses TRBV7-2 with TRBJ2-3, with a tentative D call TRBD2 (5 bases). Trimming pared 3 bases from V and 4 bases from J, leaving 11 bases between. This CDR3 comprises 14 residues. Germline CDR1 is SGHTA and CDR2 is FQGNSA. The chain's CDR3 is CASSFGRESDTQYF. The CDR3 nucleotides read TGTGCCAGCAGCTTCGGACGGGAATCAGATACGCAGTATTTT.

This clonotype was seen ten or more times. The V call is TRBV20-1, the J call TRBJ1-5; a weak D match, TRBD1 (6 bases). The germline gives CDR1 DFQATT, CDR2 SNEGSKA (reference sequence). The CDR3 loop spans 14 amino acids. Trimming removed 2 bases from V and 2 bases from J, with 10 bases in between. CDR3 nucleotides: TGCAGTGCTAGAAACAGGGTACGCAATCAGCCCCAGCATTTT. It encodes CSARNRVRNQPQHF.

There are many counts of this clonotype. The genes are TRBV7-6 and TRBJ2-1, with 8 bases aligning to TRBD2. V lost 3 bases to trimming and J lost 4 bases; unmatched junction nucleotides: 5. This CDR3 is built from 15 residues. Looked up from germline, CDR1 is SGHVS and CDR2 is FNYEAQ. DNA for the CDR3: TGTGCCAGCAGCTTTGTTAGCGGGGTGTACAATGAGCAGTTCTTC. This translates into CASSFVSGVYNEQFF.